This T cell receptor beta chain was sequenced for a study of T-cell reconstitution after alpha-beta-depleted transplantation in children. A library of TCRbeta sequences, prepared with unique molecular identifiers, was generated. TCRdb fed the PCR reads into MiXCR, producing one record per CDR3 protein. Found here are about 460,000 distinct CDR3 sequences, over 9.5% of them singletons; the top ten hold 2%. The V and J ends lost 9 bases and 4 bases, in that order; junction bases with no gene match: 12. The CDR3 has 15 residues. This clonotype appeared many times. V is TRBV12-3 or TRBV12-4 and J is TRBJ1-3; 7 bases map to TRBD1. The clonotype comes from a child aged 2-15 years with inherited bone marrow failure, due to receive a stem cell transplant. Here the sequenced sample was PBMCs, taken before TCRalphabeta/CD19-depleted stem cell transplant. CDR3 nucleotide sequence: TGTGCCAGGCCTCGACAGGGATCATCAGGAAACACCATATATTTT. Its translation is CARPRQGSSGNTIYF.